The 18 T cell receptor beta chains listed next were all sequenced from one sample in a study of monozygotic twins with inflammatory bowel disease. No DNA is given; TCRdb re-called the 5' RACE reads and lists each CDR3 protein once. This table lists approximately 400,000 distinct CDR3 sequences. Sequencing was carried out using blood. These receptors all come from a human donor with ulcerative colitis or Crohn's disease, or a healthy co-twin of an affected twin (not recorded which).

The gene calls are TRBV9 and TRBJ2-7. Germline CDR1 reads SGDLS; CDR2 reads YYNGEE. The CDR3 sequence is 15 residues long. The CDR3 sequence is CASSVGRTKFGEQYF.

The chain joins TRBV7-2 to TRBJ1-1. The germline CDR1 and CDR2 sequences are SGHTA and FQGNSA. There are 14 residues in the CDR3. CDR3 loop: CASSSGRQNTEAFF.

The chain couples TRBV9 to TRBJ2-1; as DNA is missing, the TRBD1 call by TCRdb cannot be tested. This CDR3 comprises 15 residues. Germline lookup yields CDR1 SGDLS and CDR2 YYNGEE. The CDR3: CASSVTGQGPNEQFF.

The chain recombines TRBV7-2 with TRBJ1-4. The germline V gene encodes CDR1 SGHTA and CDR2 FQGNSA. This CDR3 is 15 amino acids long. The CDR3 sequence: CASSLVSGPDEKLFF. Complete variable domain (other parts from reference TRBV7-2 and TRBJ1-4): GAGVSQSPSNKVTEKGKDVELRCDPISGHTALYWYRQSLGQGLEFLIYFQGNSAPDKSGLPSDRFSAERTGGSVSTLTIQRTQQEDSAVYLCASSLVSGPDEKLFFGSGTQLSVL.

This chain links TRBV7-2 with TRBJ2-3; TCRdb proposes TRBD1, but this gene call is untestable without DNA. CDR1 is SGHTA, CDR2 FQGNSA, per germline. This CDR3 is 15 amino acids long. The CDR3 spells CASSFDRGETDTQYF.

The chain recombines TRBV7-9 with TRBJ1-1; TCRdb proposes TRBD1, but this gene call is untestable without DNA. This CDR3 comprises 15 residues. The germline gives CDR1 SEHNR, CDR2 FQNEAQ (reference sequence). The CDR3 here is CASSGPGAQETEAFF.

The chain couples TRBV6-2 or TRBV6-3 to TRBJ2-7. CDR3 size: 11 residues. From germline, CDR1 is MNHEY and CDR2 SVGEGT. CDR3: CAIGDSYEQYF.

The V call is TRBV28, the J call TRBJ1-2; without DNA, the TCRdb call of TRBD1 cannot be checked. CDR1 is MDHEN and CDR2 is SYDVKM in the germline V gene. This CDR3 contains 13 residues. The CDR3: CASRPDGARGYTF.

The chain links TRBV18 to TRBJ2-1; TCRdb's D call of TRBD1 is untestable without DNA. CDR3 length equals 13 residues. The germline V gene encodes CDR1 KGHSH and CDR2 LQKENI. The CDR3 is CASSDGGNNEQFF. The full variable domain, completed using reference TRBV18 and TRBJ2-1, is NAGVMQNPRHLVRRRGQEARLRCSPMKGHSHVYWYRQLPEEGLKFMVYLQKENIIDESGMPKERFSAEFPKEGPSILRIQQVVRGDSAAYFCASSDGGNNEQFFGPGTRLTVL.

The genes are TRBV5-8 and TRBJ2-7; TCRdb reports TRBD1, a call that lacks DNA to check it against. This CDR3 is 13 amino acids long. The V gene's germline CDR1 is SGHTS and CDR2 YDEGEE. CDR3 amino acids: CASSGTVSYEQYF. Combining the CDR3 with reference TRBV5-8 and TRBJ2-7 gives the whole variable domain EAGVTQSPTHLIKTRGQQATLRCSPISGHTSVYWYQQALGLGLQFLLWYDEGEERNRGNFPPRFSGRQFPNYSSELNVNALELEDSALYLCASSGTVSYEQYFGPGTRLTVT.

The rearrangement joins TRBV7-9 to TRBJ2-3; the D call of TRBD2 rests on TCRdb alone, since no DNA is present to check it. Germline lookup yields CDR1 SEHNR and CDR2 FQNEAQ (reference sequence). CDR3 size: 14 residues. CDR3: CASEVGGGTDTQYF.

The V gene is TRBV12-3 or TRBV12-4, the J gene TRBJ2-1. CDR3 length equals 15 residues. The CDR3 is CASRTTGGSYNEQFF.

This chain joins TRBV5-4 and TRBJ2-1; TCRdb proposes TRBD2, but this gene call is untestable without DNA. Germline V CDR1 and CDR2: SGHNT, YYREEE (reference sequence). The CDR3 is made up of 15 amino acids. CDR3: CASSAGLPSYNEQFF. The full variable domain, its missing parts supplied by reference TRBV5-4 and TRBJ2-1, is ETGVTQSPTHLIKTRGQQVTLRCSSQSGHNTVSWYQQALGQGPQFIFQYYREEENGRGNFPPRFSGLQFPNYSSELNVNALELDDSALYLCASSAGLPSYNEQFFGPGTRLTVL.

The chain combines TRBV5-4 with TRBJ1-2; TCRdb's assignment of TRBD1 cannot be checked, as there is no DNA. CDR3 length: 15 residues. Germline CDR1 and CDR2: SGHNT and YYREEE (reference sequence). The CDR3: CATTQGARGSYGYTF.

This chain links TRBV20-1 with TRBJ2-1; TCRdb selects TRBD2, and the lack of DNA leaves this call unchecked. This CDR3 is built from 15 residues. Germline CDR1 reads DFQATT; CDR2 reads SNEGSKA (reference sequence). The CDR3: CSAEPIADPYNEQFF.

The chain has TRBV11-2 and TRBJ2-5; TCRdb designates TRBD2, a call that cannot be tested without DNA. Germline assignment: CDR1 SGHAT and CDR2 FQNNGV. This CDR3 is built from 18 residues. The CDR3: CASSLPHVRGLGQETQYF.

The gene calls are TRBV11-2 and TRBJ1-1; TCRdb picks TRBD1, but there is no DNA to check that call. Germline V gives CDR1 SGHAT, CDR2 FQNNGV. The CDR3 totals 12 residues. CDR3 sequence: CASRIQGTEAFF.

The CDR3 reads CASSYLAGGPSYNEQFF. This rearrangement joins TRBV6-5 to TRBJ2-1; TCRdb indicates TRBD2, and absent DNA this call remains unverified. The CDR3 has 17 amino acids. CDR1 is MNHEY and CDR2 is SVGAGI in the germline V gene.